This TCR beta chain was retrieved from a study of CD8 T cells in ankylosing spondylitis. Each TCR beta library was made by quantitative 5'-RACE that incorporated molecular barcodes. In TCRdb, the 5' RACE reads were re-called with MiXCR into one record per CDR3 protein. The sample yields around 25,000 distinct CDR3 sequences, about an eighth seen once. Overall study results and limits: A motif in TCR beta, a set of under 10 highly homologous variants, appeared characteristic of ankylosing spondylitis blood. The study looked at matched synovial fluid samples from ankylosing spondylitis patients. Disease-linked clones were reported to be significantly enriched there.

Per the germline V gene, CDR1 is ENHRY and CDR2 is SYGVKD. J lost 5 bases, V lost 6 bases, and 1 base had no gene match. CDR3 size: 14 residues. In regard to this clonotype: The antigen is undetermined.

The chain joins TRBV10-3 to TRBJ2-2; the match to TRBD2 covers 12 bases. The material sequenced was blood. The receptor's source is a male donor with ankylosing spondylitis or in good health (not recorded which). The CDR3 bases are TGTGCCATCAGCCTAGCGGGAGGGACCGGGGAGCTGTTTTTT. Translation: CAISLAGGTGELFF.